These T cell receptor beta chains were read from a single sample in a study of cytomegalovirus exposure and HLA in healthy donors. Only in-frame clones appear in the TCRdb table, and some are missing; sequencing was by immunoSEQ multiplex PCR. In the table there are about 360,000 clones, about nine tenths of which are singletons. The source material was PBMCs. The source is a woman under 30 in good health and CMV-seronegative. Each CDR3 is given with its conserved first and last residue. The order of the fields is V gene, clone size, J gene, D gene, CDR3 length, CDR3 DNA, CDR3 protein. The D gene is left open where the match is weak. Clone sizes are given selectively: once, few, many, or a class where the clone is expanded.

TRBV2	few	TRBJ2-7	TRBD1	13	TGTGCCAGCAGGGGACAGGGGATCTACGAGCAGTACTTC	CASRGQGIYEQYF
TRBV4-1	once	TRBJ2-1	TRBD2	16	TGCGCCAGCAGCCAAGCTAGCGGGGGGGCCTACAATGAGCAGTTCTTC	CASSQASGGAYNEQFF
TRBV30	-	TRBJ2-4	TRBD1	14	TGTGCCTGGAGCGGAGGGACAGGCGGGTTCATTCAGTACTTC	CAWSGGTGGFIQYF
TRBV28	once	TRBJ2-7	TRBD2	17	TGTGCCAGCAGTTTCAGTAGCGGGAGGGCCGGATCCTACGAGCAGTACTTC	CASSFSSGRAGSYEQYF
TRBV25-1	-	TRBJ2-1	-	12	TGTGCCAGCAGTGATTCTATCTATGAGCAGTTCTTC	CASSDSIYEQFF
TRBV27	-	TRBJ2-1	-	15	TGTGCCAGCAGTTTAGATGACTCATCCTACAATGAGCAGTTCTTC	CASSLDDSSYNEQFF
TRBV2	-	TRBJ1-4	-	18	TGTGCCAGCAACCCGGGCGGGGGGCGCGGGACAACTAATGAAAAACTGTTTTTT	CASNPGGGRGTTNEKLFF
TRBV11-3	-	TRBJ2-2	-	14	TGTGCCAGCAGCTTAGAGTCGGTAACCGGGGAGCTGTTTTTT	CASSLESVTGELFF
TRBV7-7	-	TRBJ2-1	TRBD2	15	TGTGCCAGCAGAGCCAGCGGGAGCTCCTACAATGAGCAGTTCTTC	CASRASGSSYNEQFF
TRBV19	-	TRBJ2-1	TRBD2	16	TGTGCCAGTAGCTGGGAGGGGACGAGGGCCTACAATGAGCAGTTCTTC	CASSWEGTRAYNEQFF
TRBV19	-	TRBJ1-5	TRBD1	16	TGTGCCAGTACCCCCTCGAGGGGCAGGGGGAATCAGCCCCAGCATTTT	CASTPSRGRGNQPQHF
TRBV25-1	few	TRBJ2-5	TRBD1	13	TGTGCCAGCGGACAGGGGGCTCGAGAGACCCAGTACTTC	CASGQGARETQYF
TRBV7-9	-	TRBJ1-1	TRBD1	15	TGTGCCAGCAGCCGGCCCCTTGACAGGGGGTTTGAAGCTTTCTTT	CASSRPLDRGFEAFF
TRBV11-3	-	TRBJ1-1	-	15	TGTGCCAGCAGCCCAGGGGATAGGATGAACACTGAAGCTTTCTTT	CASSPGDRMNTEAFF
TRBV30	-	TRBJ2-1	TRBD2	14	TGTGCCTGGAGTACTAGCGGGAGTCTGAATGAGCAGTTCTTC	CAWSTSGSLNEQFF
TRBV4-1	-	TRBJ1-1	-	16	TGCGCCAGCAGCCAAGGGTGGGGGGAGATGAACACTGAAGCTTTCTTT	CASSQGWGEMNTEAFF
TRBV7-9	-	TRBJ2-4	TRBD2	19	TGTGCCAGCAGCTTAATCCCTAGCGGGGCCCAATTAGCCAAAAACATTCAGTACTTC	CASSLIPSGAQLAKNIQYF
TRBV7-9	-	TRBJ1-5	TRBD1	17	TGTGCCAGCAGCTTAGCAGGGACAGGGAGGAGCAATCAGCCCCAGCATTTT	CASSLAGTGRSNQPQHF
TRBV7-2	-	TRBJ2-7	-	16	TGTGCCAGCAGCGGGGAGGATAGAGCACATTCCTACGAGCAGTACTTC	CASSGEDRAHSYEQYF
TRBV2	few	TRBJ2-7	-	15	TGTGCCAGCAGTGTGGGTCAGGGGCACTCCTACGAGCAGTACTTC	CASSVGQGHSYEQYF
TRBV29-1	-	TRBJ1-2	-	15	TGCAGCGTTGTCATCTGGGGCAGGGAGGACTATGGCTACACCTTC	CSVVIWGREDYGYTF
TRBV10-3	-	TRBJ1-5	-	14	TGTGCCATCAGCGAAGACATTCACAATCAGCCCCAGCATTTT	CAISEDIHNQPQHF
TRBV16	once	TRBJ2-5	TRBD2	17	TGTGCCAGCAGCCAATTGGATAGCGGGGGAGGGGAGGAGACCCAGTACTTC	CASSQLDSGGGEETQYF
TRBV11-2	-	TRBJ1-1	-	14	TGTGCCAGCAGCGCGCAACTAATGAACACTGAAGCTTTCTTT	CASSAQLMNTEAFF
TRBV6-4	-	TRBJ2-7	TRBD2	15	TGTGCCAGCAGTCTACTAGCGGGAGAGTTGTACGAGCAGTACTTC	CASSLLAGELYEQYF
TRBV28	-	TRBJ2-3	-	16	TGTGCCAGCAGCGAGTCCAGCGGACCTAACACAGATACGCAGTATTTT	CASSESSGPNTDTQYF
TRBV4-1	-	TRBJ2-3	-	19	TGCGCCAGCAGCCAAACCTTCGACGACTCTGCGGGGAACACAGATACGCAGTATTTT	CASSQTFDDSAGNTDTQYF
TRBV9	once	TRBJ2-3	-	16	TGTGCCAGCAGCAAGGGGGGGGACATGGGTACAGATACGCAGTATTTT	CASSKGGDMGTDTQYF
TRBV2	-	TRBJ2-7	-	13	TGTGCCATCCTGGACATTTCGGATTACGAGCAGTACTTC	CAILDISDYEQYF
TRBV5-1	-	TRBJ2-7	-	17	TGCGCCAGCAGCTTGTTATCGGGGACATTGTTAAACTACGAGCAGTACTTC	CASSLLSGTLLNYEQYF
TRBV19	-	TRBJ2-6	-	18	TGTGCCAGTAGAGTTTCACGGCAGGGCCTCTTTGGGGCCAACGTCCTGACTTTC	CASRVSRQGLFGANVLTF
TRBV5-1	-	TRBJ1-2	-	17	TGCGCCAGCAGCTTGGGAAGGGGCCAGGGGATTTTCTATGGCTACACCTTC	CASSLGRGQGIFYGYTF
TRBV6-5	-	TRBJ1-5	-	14	TGTGCCAGCAGACCAGACAGATCCAATCAGCCCCAGCATTTT	CASRPDRSNQPQHF
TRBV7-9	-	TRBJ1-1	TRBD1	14	TGTGCCAGCAGCTTAGGACAGGGGGCCACTGAAGCTTTCTTT	CASSLGQGATEAFF
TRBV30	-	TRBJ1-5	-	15	TGTGCCTGGAACGAACAGGGATTCAGCAATCAGCCCCAGCATTTT	CAWNEQGFSNQPQHF
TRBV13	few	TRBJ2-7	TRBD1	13	TGTGCCAGCAGCTTCGGACAGGGGAACGAGCAGTACTTC	CASSFGQGNEQYF
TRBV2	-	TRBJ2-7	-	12	TGTGCCAGCAGTGCCGGGATCTACGAGCAGTACTTC	CASSAGIYEQYF
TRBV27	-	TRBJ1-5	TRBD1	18	TGTGCCAGCAGACCCGGACAGGGGGCGCCTCGAGGCAATCAGCCCCAGCATTTT	CASRPGQGAPRGNQPQHF
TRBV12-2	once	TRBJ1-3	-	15	TGTGCAAGTCGCTTAGACAGCTACTCTGGAAACACCATATATTTT	CASRLDSYSGNTIYF
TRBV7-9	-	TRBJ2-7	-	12	TGTGCCAGCAGCCGGACAGTCTACGAGCAGTACTTC	CASSRTVYEQYF
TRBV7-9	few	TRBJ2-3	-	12	TGTGCCAGCAGCCCGAGCACAGATACGCAGTATTTT	CASSPSTDTQYF
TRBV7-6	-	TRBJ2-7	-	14	TGTGCCAGCAGCTTAGACGGGAGACGCCACGAGCAGTACTTC	CASSLDGRRHEQYF
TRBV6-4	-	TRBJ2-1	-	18	TGTGCCAGCAGTGAATATGGGGCGGAGGGTAGCTCCTACAATGAGCAGTTCTTC	CASSEYGAEGSSYNEQFF
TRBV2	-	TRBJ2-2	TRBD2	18	TGTGCCAGCAGTCGTAACCCGACTAGCGGGCCGAACACCGGGGAGCTGTTTTTT	CASSRNPTSGPNTGELFF